Below are 20 T cell receptor beta chains sequenced from a single sample in a study of cytomegalovirus exposure and HLA in healthy donors. Primers included in the PCR were 60 Vbeta and 13 Jbeta primers. Clones were read by immunoSEQ multiplex PCR, and TCRdb kept only the in-frame ones, dropping some. Of more than 85,000 clones listed, over 65% are singletons. Sequences were obtained from PBMCs. The source of these receptors is a man between 40 and 49 years old in good health and CMV-seropositive.

The rearrangement links TRBV27 to TRBJ2-1, with TRBD1 identical over 8 bases. V trimming: 5 bases; J trimming: 6 bases; junction bases outside the gene matches: 6. Germline CDR1 is MNHEY and CDR2 is SMNVEV (reference sequence). The CDR3 has 14 amino acids. The CDR3 nucleotides read TGTGCCAGCAGTCCAGACAGGGGCCCCAATGAGCAGTTCTTC. It is translated as CASSPDRGPNEQFF.

This clone showed up just a few times. The chain links TRBV7-2 to TRBJ2-3, with D maybe TRBD2 (5 bases). The CDR3 is 15 residues long. In germline, CDR1 is SGHTA, CDR2 FQGNSA. Written as DNA, the CDR3 is TGTGCTGAGGGCCTAGGGAGTCCTAGCACAGATACGCAGTATTTT. As protein: CAEGLGSPSTDTQYF.

The rearrangement uses TRBV4-1 and TRBJ1-1; the D is unclear. Germline V lookup: CDR1 MGHRA, CDR2 YSYEKL. There are 13 residues in the CDR3. Trimming stripped 4 bases from V and 0 bases from J, with 6 bases between. The CDR3 spells CASSLGVNTEAFF. The CDR3 DNA is TGCGCCAGCAGCCTGGGCGTGAACACTGAAGCTTTCTTT.

The CDR3 coding sequence is TGTGCCAGCAGGGACAGGGGAAGCAATCAGCCCCAGCATTTT. Its protein product is CASRDRGSNQPQHF. The chain is built from TRBV11-2 and TRBJ1-5; 9 bases are shared with TRBD1. Germline V gene data show CDR1 as SGHAT and CDR2 as FQNNGV. The junction had 1 base not matched to a gene; V was cut back by 6 bases and J by 1 base. The CDR3 consists of 14 residues.

This clone has a handful of counts. This sequence joins TRBV11-2 and TRBJ2-1; D possibly corresponds to TRBD1 (5 bases). The V end lost 5 bases, the J end lost 10 bases, and 6 bases lay between the germline ends. The CDR3 runs to 10 residues. Germline V gene data show CDR1 as SGHAT and CDR2 as FQNNGV. The DNA of the CDR3 is TGTGCCAGCAGCCAGGGCGAGCAGTTCTTC. It translates to CASSQGEQFF.

This clone occurred once. Other DNA sequences in this specimen translate into the identical CDR3. The V call is TRBV11-2, the J call TRBJ2-7; tentatively, D is TRBD2 (5 bases). The CDR3 has 14 residues. V lost 1 base to trimming and J lost 3 bases, with 10 bases between them. Germline CDR1 SGHAT, CDR2 FQNNGV. CDR3 nucleotides: TGTGCCAGCAGCTTAGGTGGAGGTGGCTACGAGCAGTACTTC. Protein product: CASSLGGGGYEQYF.

A remark on this clone: The junction departs from germline at one end; a sequencing error may be responsible. The chain recombines TRBV7-6 with TRBJ2-2; TRBD1 agrees at 8 bases. The germline CDR1 and CDR2 sequences are SGHVS and FNYEAQ. The CDR3 is 17 residues long. Written as DNA, the CDR3 is TGTGCCAGCAGCCAGAGCAGGGGGCTCGGCAACACCGGGGGGCTGTTTTTT. Translation gives CASSQSRGLGNTGGLFF.

The CDR3 is CATSRDNENIQYF. DNA of the CDR3: TGTGCCACCAGCAGAGACAATGAAAACATTCAGTACTTC. The rearrangement links TRBV15 to TRBJ2-4; no clear D gene. The CDR3 covers 13 residues. With 0 bases removed from V and 5 bases from J, the gap between germline ends came to 5 bases. In germline, CDR1 is LNHNV, CDR2 YYDKDF (reference sequence).

This clone was detected a few times. One end of the junction does not line up with germline, which may come from a read error. This rearrangement joins TRBV11-2 to TRBJ2-6; D is perhaps TRBD1 (5 bases). Germline V CDR1 and CDR2: SGHAT, FQNNGV. The CDR3 has 12 amino acids. For the CDR3, the DNA is TGTGCCAGCAACGGTGGGGCCAACGGCCTGACTTTC. This codes for CASNGGANGLTF.

This clone was detected many times. The J gene is TRBJ1-5, the V gene TRBV4-2, with D possibly matching TRBD1 (5 bases). Germline lookup yields CDR1 LGHNA and CDR2 YNFKEQ. V lost 1 base, J lost 5 bases, and 12 bases lay in between. CDR3 length equals 15 residues. The DNA for the CDR3 is TGTGCCAGCAGCCAAGGGGCGGGGGAATATCAGCCCCAGCATTTT. It yields the protein CASSQGAGEYQPQHF.

This chain connects TRBV9 to TRBJ2-6; 7 nucleotides match TRBD1. With 1 base clipped from V and 0 bases from J, the junction kept 13 bases outside the gene matches. This CDR3 is 20 amino acids long. The germline V gene has CDR1 SGDLS and CDR2 YYNGEE. Here the CDR3 reads CASSVRPLTGASSGANVLTF. The CDR3 DNA follows: TGTGCCAGCAGCGTAAGGCCTCTTACAGGGGCCAGCTCTGGGGCCAACGTCCTGACTTTC.

The CDR3 nucleotides are TGTGCCAGCAGTGGACGGGACAGGGTCTCCTACAATGAGCAGTTCTTC. It translates to CASSGRDRVSYNEQFF. The chain employs TRBV2 and TRBJ2-1, with 9 nucleotides matching TRBD1. Germline CDR1 reads SNHLY; CDR2 reads FYNNEI. The V gene end was trimmed by 4 bases and the J gene end by 0 bases; junction bases not matched to a gene: 4. The CDR3 spans 16 residues.

J is TRBJ2-7 and V is TRBV28, with 7 bases identical to TRBD1. CDR3 length: 15 residues. Looked up from germline, CDR1 is MDHEN and CDR2 is SYDVKM. The ends lost 7 bases at V and 1 base at J; junction bases unmatched: 10. CDR3 sequence reads: CASISSSDRSYEQYF. The CDR3 DNA follows: TGTGCCAGCATATCATCCTCGGACAGGTCCTACGAGCAGTACTTC. Together with reference TRBV28 and TRBJ2-7, the CDR3 gives the full variable domain: DVKVTQSSRYLVKRTGEKVFLECVQDMDHENMFWYRQDPGLGLRLIYFSYDVKMKEKGDIPEGYSVSREKKERFSLILESASTNQTSMYLCASISSSDRSYEQYFGPGTRLTVT.

This sequence joins TRBV14 and TRBJ1-2; no definite D call. Trimming stripped 0 bases from V and 3 bases from J, with 11 bases between. Germline V gives CDR1 SGHDN, CDR2 FVKESK. The CDR3 is 15 residues long. The CDR3 nucleotides are TGTGCCAGCAGCCAAGATGGAACAGCCTACTATGGCTACACCTTC. Translated: CASSQDGTAYYGYTF.

The chain joins TRBV6-1 to TRBJ2-3; 8 nucleotides align to TRBD2. Germline assignment: CDR1 MNHNS and CDR2 SASEGT. V lost 4 bases, J lost 2 bases, and 17 bases stayed unmatched. The CDR3 is made up of 19 amino acids. For the CDR3, the DNA is TGTGCCAGCAGTGCCCGAGGGACTAGGCTTAGTTCTTCCACAGATACGCAGTATTTT. This codes for CASSARGTRLSSSTDTQYF.

This chain connects TRBV2 to TRBJ2-3, with 12 bases identical to TRBD2. Trimming removed 6 bases from V and 3 bases from J; junction bases left unmatched: 7. Germline V gene sequence: CDR1 SNHLY, CDR2 FYNNEI. The CDR3 spans 16 residues. The DNA for the CDR3 is TGTGCCAGCAGCCCCCGACTAGCGGGGGAAACAGATACGCAGTATTTT. Its translation: CASSPRLAGETDTQYF.

The V call is TRBV7-8, the J call TRBJ2-5; 10 bases align to TRBD2. V lost 1 base, J lost 4 bases, and 3 bases stayed unmatched. The CDR3 is made up of 15 amino acids. Germline loops: CDR1 SGHVS, CDR2 FQNEAQ. The chain's CDR3 is CASSLVSGGRETQYF. The CDR3 region has the DNA TGTGCCAGCAGCTTAGTTAGCGGGGGGCGAGAGACCCAGTACTTC.

This chain uses TRBV7-9 with TRBJ1-4, with D hard to call. V was cut by 1 base and J by 3 bases, with 9 bases left in between. There are 15 residues in the CDR3. Germline loops: CDR1 SEHNR, CDR2 FQNEAQ (reference sequence). CDR3 DNA: TGTGCCAGCAGCTTAGGACGGGGTTCTAATGAAAAACTGTTTTTT. This gives the protein CASSLGRGSNEKLFF.

The chain carries TRBV6-5 and TRBJ1-1; tentative D call: TRBD1 (6 bases). Looked up from germline, CDR1 is MNHEY and CDR2 is SVGAGI. The CDR3 length is 12 residues. Trimming shortened V by 5 bases and J by 7 bases, and 11 bases separated the two germline ends. The CDR3 bases are TGTGCCAGCAGTGGGGACAATTTTGAAGCTTTCTTT. As protein: CASSGDNFEAFF.

The chain links TRBV11-3 to TRBJ2-1, with D hard to call. Trimming took 4 bases from V and 4 from J, leaving 14 bases between them. This CDR3 spans 15 amino acids. The germline gives CDR1 SGHNT, CDR2 YENEEA. This CDR3 reads CASSSALAVYNEQFF. For the CDR3, the DNA is TGTGCCAGCAGCTCTGCCTTAGCTGTTTACAATGAGCAGTTCTTC.